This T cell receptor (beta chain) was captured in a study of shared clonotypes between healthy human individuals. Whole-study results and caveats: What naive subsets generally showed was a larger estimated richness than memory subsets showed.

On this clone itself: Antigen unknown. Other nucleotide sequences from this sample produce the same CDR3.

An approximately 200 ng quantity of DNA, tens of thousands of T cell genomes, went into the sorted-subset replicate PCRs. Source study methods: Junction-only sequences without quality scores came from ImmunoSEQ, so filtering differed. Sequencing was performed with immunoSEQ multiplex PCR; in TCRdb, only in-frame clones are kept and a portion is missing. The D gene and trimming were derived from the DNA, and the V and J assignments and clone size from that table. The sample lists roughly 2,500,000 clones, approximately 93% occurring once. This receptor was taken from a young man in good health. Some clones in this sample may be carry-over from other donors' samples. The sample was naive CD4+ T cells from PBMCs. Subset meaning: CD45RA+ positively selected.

CDR3: CASSADSSYNEQFF. CDR3 nucleotides: TGCGCCAGCAGCGCGGACAGTTCCTACAATGAGCAGTTCTTC. This sequence joins TRBV5-1 and TRBJ2-1, with TRBD1 as a possible D gene (6 bases). The CDR3 runs 14 residues. Trimming pared 4 bases from V and 1 base from J, leaving 9 bases between. Germline V CDR1 and CDR2: SGHRS, YFSETQ.